The 19 T cell receptor beta chains reported below all come from one sample, sequenced in a study of T-cell reconstitution after alpha-beta-depleted transplantation in children. Preparation of the TCRbeta library involved a method that used unique molecular identifiers. Using its own MiXCR run on the PCR reads, TCRdb lists one record per CDR3 protein. The data contain 400,000 to 550,000 distinct CDR3 sequences, about 11% of them seen just once; the ten biggest clones take up approximately 2%. Sample: PBMCs, taken before TCRalphabeta/CD19-depleted stem cell transplant. Source of these receptors: a child aged 2 to 15 with inherited bone marrow failure, due to receive a stem cell transplant.

This clonotype was counted ten times or more. This chain connects TRBV28 to TRBJ2-7, with D tentatively TRBD1 (6 bases). Trimming removed 1 base from V and 3 bases from J, with 22 bases in between. Per the germline V gene, CDR1 is MDHEN and CDR2 is SYDVKM. This CDR3 contains 18 residues. The CDR3 sequence: CASSLSGAGAGGDYEQYF. The CDR3 DNA reads TGTGCCAGCAGTTTATCAGGGGCAGGGGCCGGTGGAGACTACGAGCAGTACTTC.

This clonotype was counted at least ten times. CDR3 bases: TGTGCCAGCAGTATCCACGGGGGGGCCGGGGAGCTGTTTTTT. Translation gives CASSIHGGAGELFF. The chain recombines TRBV12-3 or TRBV12-4 with TRBJ2-2, with 8 nucleotides matching TRBD2. V lost 5 bases, J lost 6 bases, and 5 bases stayed unmatched. This CDR3 is 14 amino acids long.

This clonotype was seen many times. The chain carries TRBV20-1 and TRBJ1-5, with D uncertain. With 3 bases removed from V and 2 bases from J, the gap between germline ends came to 5 bases. This CDR3 spans 12 amino acids. Germline CDR1 is DFQATT and CDR2 is SNEGSKA (reference sequence). The CDR3 protein is CSASQGNQPQHF. In DNA, the CDR3 is TGCAGTGCTAGCCAAGGCAATCAGCCCCAGCATTTT.

To note about this clonotype: A single base separates this from a much larger clone, so it may be a read error. The gene calls are TRBV27 and TRBJ2-1; TRBD2 matches 7 bases. The CDR3 covers 17 residues. Looked up from germline, CDR1 is MNHEY and CDR2 is SMNVEV (reference sequence). The CDR3 loop is CASSLIGRGLAIDDQFF. Here the CDR3 DNA reads TGTGCCAGCAGTTTAATAGGGAGGGGTCTAGCGATCGATGACCAGTTCTTC.

This clonotype was seen repeatedly, ten times or more. The chain employs TRBV2 and TRBJ2-5; no clear D. Trimming removed 3 bases from V and 14 bases from J, with 13 bases in between. The CDR3 has 11 amino acids. Germline V lookup: CDR1 SNHLY, CDR2 FYNNEI. CDR3 sequence: CASSDQPKNYF. Here the CDR3 DNA reads TGTGCCAGCAGTGACCAGCCGAAGAATTACTTC.

This clonotype appeared many times. This rearrangement joins TRBV19 to TRBJ1-3; D remains ambiguous. The V end was cut by 7 bases, the J end by 0 bases, with 19 bases between. Looked up from germline, CDR1 is LNHDA and CDR2 is SQIVND (reference sequence). CDR3 size: 17 residues. CDR3 amino acids: CASTLGYGLISGNTIYF. CDR3 nucleotides: TGTGCCAGTACCCTGGGGTACGGCCTAATCTCTGGAAACACCATATATTTT.

This clonotype was recorded many times. This chain uses TRBV29-1 with TRBJ2-4, with 11 bases that match TRBD2. CDR3 length: 12 amino acids. Germline V gene sequence: CDR1 SQVTM, CDR2 ANQGSEA. V lost 6 bases, J lost 8 bases, and 3 bases stayed unmatched. The CDR3 region has the DNA TGCAGCGTCTTAGCGGGGGGGGACATTCAGTACTTC. Its protein product is CSVLAGGDIQYF.

This clonotype was counted between two and nine times. The chain uses TRBV6-1 and TRBJ1-4; 8 nucleotides align to TRBD1. The CDR3 runs 14 residues. Losses at the gene ends were 6 bases for V and 8 bases for J; bases not matched to a gene: 8. Germline V CDR1 and CDR2: MNHNS, SASEGT. The CDR3 DNA reads TGTGCCAGCAGGGTATGGGGGACAGGCGAAAAACTGTTTTTT. Its protein is CASRVWGTGEKLFF.

The V call is TRBV2, the J call TRBJ2-3; D perhaps matches TRBD2 (5 bases). The CDR3 has 13 amino acids. Trimming left V 7 bases short and J 0 bases short, with 8 bases between. Germline loops: CDR1 SNHLY, CDR2 FYNNEI. CDR3 bases: TGTGCCAGCAACGGCGGGAGCACAGATACGCAGTATTTT. Amino acids: CASNGGSTDTQYF.

This clonotype came up many times. The chain couples TRBV5-5 to TRBJ2-1, with TRBD2 identical over 7 bases. CDR1 SGHKS and CDR2 YYEKEE come from the germline V gene (reference sequence). Trimming at V came to 0 bases and at J to 4 bases, leaving 7 bases not matched to a gene. The CDR3 extends over 16 amino acids. As DNA, the CDR3 is TGTGCCAGCAGCTTGGATGGTAGCGGGTATTACAATGAGCAGTTCTTC. Its protein product is CASSLDGSGYYNEQFF.

This clonotype has at least ten counts. The chain combines TRBV10-3 with TRBJ1-1, with 12 positions matching TRBD1. V shed 7 bases, J shed 6 bases, and the junction held 6 bases outside the gene matches. CDR3 length equals 14 residues. Per germline, CDR1 ENHRY and CDR2 SYGVKD. CDR3 coding DNA: TGTGCCATCAATCGGGACAGGGGGCAATCTGAAGCTTTCTTT. It yields the protein CAINRDRGQSEAFF.

The rearrangement uses TRBV19 and TRBJ2-7; 7 nucleotides agree with TRBD2. The CDR3 spans 14 residues. The V gene end was trimmed by 6 bases and the J gene end by 6 bases; junction bases not matched to a gene: 11. Germline values: CDR1 LNHDA, CDR2 SQIVND (reference sequence). The CDR3 protein is CASRLTKREGEQYF. CDR3 DNA sequence: TGTGCCAGTAGGCTTACAAAGCGGGAAGGCGAGCAGTACTTC. Drawing the rest from reference TRBV19 and TRBJ2-7, the complete variable domain is DGGITQSPKYLFRKEGQNVTLSCEQNLNHDAMYWYRQDPGQGLRLIYYSQIVNDFQKGDIAEGYSVSREKKESFPLTVTSAQKNPTAFYLCASRLTKREGEQYFGPGTRLTVT.

This clonotype was observed many times. The chain carries TRBV29-1 and TRBJ2-7, with 7 bases aligning to TRBD2. CDR3 length: 14 amino acids. V was clipped by 2 bases and J by 4 bases; unmatched bases: 8. Germline CDR1 and CDR2: SQVTM and ANQGSEA. CDR3 bases: TGCAGCGTTGAACTCCAGCGGGGTCTATACGAGCAGTACTTC. This codes for CSVELQRGLYEQYF.

Ten or more counts support this clonotype. V gene TRBV10-2 combines with J gene TRBJ1-6, with D tentatively TRBD1 (6 bases). The V gene's germline CDR1 is WSHSY and CDR2 SAAADI. The V gene lost 2 bases and the J gene lost 7 bases, with 18 bases spanning the gap. The CDR3 runs to 17 residues. The CDR3 DNA is TGCGCCAGCAGTGAGCCGACAGGAGGGCCCTTCAATTCACCCCTCCACTTT. It codes for CASSEPTGGPFNSPLHF.

The chain links TRBV19 to TRBJ1-5; 7 nucleotides line up with TRBD1. Per the germline V gene, CDR1 is LNHDA and CDR2 is SQIVND (reference sequence). The V gene end was trimmed by 6 bases and the J gene end by 0 bases; junction bases not matched to a gene: 5. The CDR3 length is 15 residues. This CDR3 is CASRGGQDSNQPQHF. In DNA form, the CDR3 reads TGTGCCAGTAGAGGAGGACAGGATAGCAATCAGCCCCAGCATTTT.

This clonotype turned up a few times. DNA of the CDR3: TGTGCCTGGAGTGTACCGGGGATTTATAGCAATCAGCCCCAGCATTTT. It translates to CAWSVPGIYSNQPQHF. The V gene is TRBV30, the J gene TRBJ1-5; the D is unclear. Trimming removed 0 bases from V and 0 bases from J, with 12 bases in between. The CDR3 consists of 16 residues. CDR1 is GTSNPN and CDR2 is SVGIG in the germline V gene (reference sequence).

In regard to this clonotype: A much bigger clone sits one base away, suggesting this may be a read error. The chain is built from TRBV12-3 or TRBV12-4 and TRBJ1-2; no clear D gene. CDR3 length: 14 residues. The CDR3, as DNA: TGTGCCAGCAGTTTAGGTGCTTCTAACTATGGCTACTCCTTC. Protein product: CASSLGASNYGYSF.

This clonotype appeared many times. The J gene is TRBJ2-7, the V gene TRBV6-2 or TRBV6-3, with TRBD2 identical over 9 bases. CDR1 and CDR2 from the germline V gene are MNHEY and SVGEGT. The CDR3 runs to 16 residues. Trimming at V came to 7 bases and at J to 1 base, leaving 11 bases not matched to a gene. CDR3 bases: TGTGCCAGCAAGGGATTACTGGGACTAGCATCCTACGAGCAGTACTTC. Translated: CASKGLLGLASYEQYF.

This clonotype appeared a few times. This sequence joins TRBV19 and TRBJ1-2; D is undetermined. The CDR3 runs to 12 residues. In germline, CDR1 is LNHDA, CDR2 SQIVND (reference sequence). Trimming left V 7 bases short and J 3 bases short, with 9 bases between. This CDR3 reads CASIGPDYGYTF. The CDR3, as DNA: TGTGCCAGTATAGGACCAGACTATGGCTACACCTTC. Based on the CDR3 plus reference TRBV19 and TRBJ1-2, the full variable domain is DGGITQSPKYLFRKEGQNVTLSCEQNLNHDAMYWYRQDPGQGLRLIYYSQIVNDFQKGDIAEGYSVSREKKESFPLTVTSAQKNPTAFYLCASIGPDYGYTFGSGTRLTVV.